The source of this TCR beta chain is a study of STAT5B mutations in CD4+ large granular lymphocyte leukemia (dated by TCRdb to the early 2020s). Background on the whole study: Among healthy controls, the CDR3 'QG' motif was associated with a particular HLA allele. The study compared the TCRbeta repertoires of patients with CD4+ T-cell large granular lymphocyte leukemia against the TCRbeta repertoires of healthy blood donors. Flow cytometry on FACSCanto II or FACSVerse showed that the purified fractions were more than 95% pure among lymphocytes. General findings and caveats noted by the study authors: Greater clonality appeared to be present in CD4-sorted patient repertoires than in healthy CD4+ repertoires, and the difference was retained after the putative leukemic clones were removed. TRBV06-family usage was enriched among the top patient clones (8/27) compared with healthy controls (2/35). Each patient's main leukemic clonotypes were private, but about a quarter of these clonotypes showed up at low frequency in the non-leukemic repertoires of other patients. Data were not HLA-matched; higher clonality in CD4+ versus CD8+ T-LGLL could reflect the relatively small sample size.

Buffy coats from some 35 blood donors, supplied by the Finnish Red Cross blood service, were used as healthy controls. All TCR-sequenced material derived from peripheral blood: patient blood samples and healthy donor buffy coats. Peripheral blood mononuclear cells were isolated by Ficoll-Hypaque gradient centrifugation. CD4+ cells were purified magnetically from the buffy coats of healthy controls. The Gentra Puregene Cell and Tissue kit was used for genomic DNA extraction, and quantification was performed on a Qubit 2.0 fluorometer. Per the germline V gene (reference sequence), LNHDA is the CDR1 and SQIVND is the CDR2. At the junction V is shortened by 4 bases and J by 7 bases; bases outside the gene matches: 4. The CDR3 measures 14 amino acids from cysteine to phenylalanine. CDR3 DNA is the only sequence kept; it has 42 bases, read in frame from the first base. TCRbeta rearrangements were sequenced from genomic DNA using the immunoSEQ assay at survey resolution. The source study handled its data this way. In the TCR sequencing data, the smallest productive clonotype frequency that could be detected was 2.59 x 10-5. Only productive TCRbeta rearrangements, defined as complete and in-frame sequences, were included in the analyses. Sample clonality was computed as Simpson clonality in the immunoSEQ Analyzer version 3.0. Clones were grouped by frequency into very rare, small, medium, large (1-20%) or hyperexpanded (>20%) categories. OLGA 1.2.3 estimated generation probabilities, VDJtools produced V-gene circos plots, VDJdb was queried for specificities, and GLIPH identified CDR3 motifs. Here the immuneACCESS table is served through TCRdb, limited to in-frame sequences with V and J called. Missing clones are a known gap in these copies; in checked studies unresolved V genes cover under half, and the rest lacks a known reason. The V and J calls and clone size come from that table; D and trimming were worked out from the DNA. This sample lists about 30,000 clones; roughly 77% were detected once. Roughly 1.9% of the sample rests with the top ten.

Concerning this clone: Its target antigen remains unknown. Base-call qualities are not available, and no considerably larger clone is one nucleotide away.

The chain joins TRBV19 to TRBJ2-1; TRBD2 lines up with 10 middle nucleotides. The sequenced material came from CD4+ T cells from blood buffy coats. This clonotype originated in a human donor in good health. CDR3 reads: CASSRLAGENEQFF. The nucleotides read TGTGCCAGTAGTAGGCTAGCGGGAGAAAATGAGCAGTTCTTC.